This T cell receptor (beta chain) originates from a study of early T cells in non-severe SARS-CoV-2 infection. Study context: The chains were unpaired, and the sequenced material was bulk RNA from unsorted whole blood.

The length of the CDR3 is 14 residues. Trimming cost V 4 bases and J 8 bases, with 17 bases left between them. Germline CDR1 reads ENHRY; CDR2 reads SYGVKD. The protocol attached unique molecular identifiers to individual cDNA molecules. TCRdb reprocessed the 5' RACE reads with MiXCR, giving one entry per CDR3 protein. The repertoire holds about 68,000 distinct CDR3 sequences, with approximately 11% as singletons. The sample holds many counts of this clonotype. This TCR was recovered from an adult who was a healthcare worker with PCR-confirmed SARS-CoV-2 infection or an uninfected control (not recorded which). Input material: whole blood. The chain links TRBV10-3 to TRBJ1-2; TRBD1 might be the D (6 bases). The CDR3 DNA sequence: TGTGCCATCAGTGTGGGTCAGGGGCAGTTCGGCTACACCTTC. Translating gives CAISVGQGQFGYTF.